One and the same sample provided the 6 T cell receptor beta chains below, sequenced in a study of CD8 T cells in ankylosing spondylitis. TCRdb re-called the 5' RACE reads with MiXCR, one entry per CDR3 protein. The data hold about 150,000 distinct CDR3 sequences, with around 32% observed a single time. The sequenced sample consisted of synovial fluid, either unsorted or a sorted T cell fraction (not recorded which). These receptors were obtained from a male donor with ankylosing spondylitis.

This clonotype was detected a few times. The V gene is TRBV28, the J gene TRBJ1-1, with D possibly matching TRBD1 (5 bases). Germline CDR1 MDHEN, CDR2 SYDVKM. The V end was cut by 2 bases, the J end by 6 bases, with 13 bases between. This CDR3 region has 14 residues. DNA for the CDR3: TGTGCCAGCAGTTTACGGGGACTACAGGCTGAAGCTTTCTTT. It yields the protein CASSLRGLQAEAFF.

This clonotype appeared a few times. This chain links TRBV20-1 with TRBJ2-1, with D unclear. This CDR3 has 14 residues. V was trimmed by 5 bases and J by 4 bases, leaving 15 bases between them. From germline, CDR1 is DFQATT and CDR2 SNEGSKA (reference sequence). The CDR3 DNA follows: TGCAGTGCTCCTCCCGTAGACTCTTACAATGAGCAGTTCTTC. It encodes CSAPPVDSYNEQFF.

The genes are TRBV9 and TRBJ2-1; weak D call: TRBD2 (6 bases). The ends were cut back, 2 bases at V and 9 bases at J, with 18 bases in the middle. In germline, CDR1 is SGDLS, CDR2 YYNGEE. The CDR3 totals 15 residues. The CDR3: CASSVEGRRVGEQFF. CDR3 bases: TGTGCCAGCAGCGTGGAGGGCCGACGGGTGGGTGAGCAGTTCTTC.

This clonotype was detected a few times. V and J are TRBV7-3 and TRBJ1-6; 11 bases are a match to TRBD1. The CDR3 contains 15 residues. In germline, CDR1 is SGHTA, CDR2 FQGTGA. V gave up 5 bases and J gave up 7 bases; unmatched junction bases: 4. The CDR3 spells CASSVDRGLNSPLHF. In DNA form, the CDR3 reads TGTGCCAGCAGCGTGGACAGGGGGCTAAATTCACCCCTCCACTTT.

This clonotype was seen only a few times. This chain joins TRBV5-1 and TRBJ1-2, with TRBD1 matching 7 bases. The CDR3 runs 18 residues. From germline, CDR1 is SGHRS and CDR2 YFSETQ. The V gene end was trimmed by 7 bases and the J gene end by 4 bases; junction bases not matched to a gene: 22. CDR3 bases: TGCGCCAGCGGAACATGGGGGCCCAAAGGGACAGCCGGCTATGGCTACACCTTC. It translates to CASGTWGPKGTAGYGYTF.

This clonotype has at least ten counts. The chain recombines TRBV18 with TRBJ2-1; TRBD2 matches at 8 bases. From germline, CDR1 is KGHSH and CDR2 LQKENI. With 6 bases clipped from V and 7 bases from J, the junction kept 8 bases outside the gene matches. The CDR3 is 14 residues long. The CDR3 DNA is TGTGCCAGCTCCCCAGCGAGCGGGAGAAATGAGCAGTTCTTC. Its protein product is CASSPASGRNEQFF.